The T cell receptor beta chain described here comes from a study of blood T cell repertoires in COVID-19. Study context: The samples span acute and convalescent COVID-19 from the United States, Italy and Spain. PBMCs, B-cell-depleted T cells, or T cells provided the cDNA or gDNA that made up the material.

This clone was detected only once. The CDR3 loop spans 13 amino acids. Germline V CDR1 and CDR2: LNHDA, SQIVND (reference sequence). Trimming cost V 8 bases and J 6 bases; bases outside gene matches: 7. Authors' data handling: By means of reference gene primer amplification, nucleated cell counts were estimated. Measured with immunoSEQ multiplex PCR; TCRdb has only the in-frame clones, and not every one. D and trimming come from the DNA, and the V and J calls and clone size come from that table. The sample has fewer than 100,000 clones; around 91% are singletons. Sequenced sample: peripheral blood. This clonotype originated in a woman in her forties or fifties in a cohort sampled during active COVID-19. The V call is TRBV19, the J call TRBJ1-5; the match to TRBD1 covers 7 bases. The CDR3 is CASHRQGGQPQHF. CDR3 nucleotide sequence: TGTGCCAGTCACCGACAGGGAGGTCAGCCCCAGCATTTT.